This T cell receptor (beta chain) is from a study of CD8+ T cells in alopecia areata. The CDR3 runs to 12 residues. Trimming removed 2 bases from V and 3 bases from J, with 5 bases in between. Germline loops: CDR1 SNHLY, CDR2 FYNNEI. Sequencing templates came from extracted RNA that was reverse transcribed into cDNA. This table comes from immunoSEQ multiplex PCR, and its TCRdb copy is limited to in-frame clones, with some not included. The sample records approximately 30,000 clones, approximately 65% being singletons. The sequenced material came from NKG2D-high CD8+ T cells sorted from blood. The clonotype was recovered from a human donor with alopecia areata. The chain recombines TRBV2 with TRBJ2-7; D gene unclear. The CDR3 loop is CASSELNYEQYF. DNA of the CDR3: TGTGCCAGCAGTGAACTCAACTACGAGCAGTACTTC.